A selection of T cell receptor beta chains follows, all from one sample in a study of CD8+ T cells in alopecia areata. The protocol was immunoSEQ multiplex PCR, while the TCRdb copy is restricted to in-frame clones and leaves out a portion. The table has about 190,000 clones, more than 55% seen once; the top ten hold around 0.7%. The specimen comprised CD4+ T cells sorted from blood, sampled at week 4, from a patient treated with tofacitinib. The receptors originated from a human donor with alopecia areata. CDR3s include the opening cysteine and the closing phenylalanine or tryptophan. The D gene is left open where the match is weak. Not all rows give a size; the values are once, few, many and, for expanded clones, a class.

j_call clone_size v_call d_call cdr3_aa cdr3_nt
TRBJ1-5 NA TRBV7-2 NA CASSLIERNQPQHF TGTGCCAGCAGCTTAATCGAAAGGAATCAGCCCCAGCATTTT
TRBJ2-5 few TRBV29-1 NA CSVGRNQETQYF TGCAGCGTTGGCCGGAATCAAGAGACCCAGTACTTC
TRBJ1-2 NA TRBV30 NA CAGYSSFNYGYTF TGTGCCGGTTACAGCTCATTTAACTATGGCTACACCTTC
TRBJ2-7 NA TRBV25-1 NA CASSDFRLGEQYF TGTGCCAGCAGTGACTTCAGGCTGGGCGAGCAGTACTTC
TRBJ2-7 NA TRBV30 NA CAWRRVSASEQYF TGTGCCTGGAGAAGGGTATCGGCCTCCGAGCAGTACTTC
TRBJ2-1 NA TRBV25-1 TRBD2 CASSVAGGYNEQFF TGTGCCAGCAGTGTAGCGGGAGGCTACAATGAGCAGTTCTTC
TRBJ2-1 few TRBV5-1 NA CASSSLADNEQFF TGCGCCAGCAGCTCGTTAGCGGACAATGAGCAGTTCTTC
TRBJ2-1 NA TRBV15 NA CATSRDGRSYNEQFF TGTGCCACCAGCAGAGACGGCAGGTCCTACAATGAGCAGTTCTTC
TRBJ2-7 NA TRBV5-1 NA CASSVGQYFYEQYF TGCGCCAGCAGCGTCGGACAGTACTTTTACGAGCAGTACTTC
TRBJ2-5 NA TRBV29-1 TRBD2 CSETSGSGETQYF TGCAGCGAGACTAGCGGGAGTGGGGAGACCCAGTACTTC
TRBJ2-7 NA TRBV18 TRBD1 CASSPSGTGEHEQYF TGTGCCAGCTCACCCTCCGGGACAGGGGAACACGAGCAGTACTTC
TRBJ1-1 NA TRBV30 TRBD1 CAWTKIPTGLEAFF TGTGCCTGGACCAAGATTCCGACAGGGCTTGAAGCTTTCTTT
TRBJ2-7 NA TRBV23-1 TRBD1 CASSGTGGREQYF TGCGCCAGCAGTGGGACAGGGGGGCGCGAGCAGTACTTC
TRBJ1-2 NA TRBV4-2 NA CASSRDLLNYGYTF TGTGCCAGCAGCCGAGACCTCTTGAACTATGGCTACACCTTC
TRBJ2-5 NA TRBV7-3 TRBD2 CASSPQSGLQETQYF TGTGCCAGCAGCCCTCAGTCGGGACTACAAGAGACCCAGTACTTC
TRBJ2-7 NA TRBV5-1 NA CASSLGVRRPSYEQYF TGCGCCAGCAGCTTGGGTGTCCGGAGGCCCTCCTACGAGCAGTACTTC
TRBJ2-5 NA TRBV29-1 NA CSVEERETQYF TGCAGCGTAGAGGAAAGAGAGACCCAGTACTTC
TRBJ2-6 few TRBV19 NA CASSGNRAGANVLTF TGTGCCAGCTCGGGAAACAGGGCTGGGGCCAACGTCCTGACTTTC